A single sample is the source of the 2 T cell receptor beta chains below, sequenced in a study of T cells after posttransplantation cyclophosphamide. Libraries were prepared by immunoSEQ multiplex PCR; TCRdb keeps only in-frame clonotypes and omits some of them. This sample comprises roughly 35,000 clones, none seen once only. Sequencing used PBMCs. The receptors shown here come from a girl aged 10 to 17 in good health, CMV-negative, and a related stem cell transplant donor.

This clone was observed a handful of times. The chain carries TRBV13 and TRBJ1-2; 8 positions match TRBD1. Germline assignment: CDR1 PRHDT and CDR2 FYEKMQ (reference sequence). The CDR3 has 14 residues. Germline trimming cut 6 bases from V and 7 bases from J; bases unmatched to any gene: 10. The CDR3 reads CASRKRQGFLGYTF. The CDR3 DNA is TGTGCCAGCAGAAAGAGACAGGGGTTTCTTGGCTACACCTTC. Complete variable domain (other parts from reference TRBV13 and TRBJ1-2): AAGVIQSPRHLIKEKRETATLKCYPIPRHDTVYWYQQGPGQDPQFLISFYEKMQSDKGSIPDRFSAQQFSDYHSELNMSSLELGDSALYFCASRKRQGFLGYTFGSGTRLTVV.

The table lists this clone with a few counts. The chain is built from TRBV5-3 and TRBJ1-2; D uncertain. TRBV5-3 is an ORF for which the function is uncertain. V dropped 1 base and J dropped 6 bases, with 19 bases sitting between them. CDR3 length: 16 amino acids. For the CDR3, the DNA is TGTGCCAGAAGCTTGCCTTATTCGGCGGATCGGGATGGCTACACCTTC. This translates into CARSLPYSADRDGYTF.